The 10 T cell receptor beta chains reported below all come from one sample, sequenced in a study of T-cell reconstitution after alpha-beta-depleted transplantation in children. Unique molecular identifiers were built into the TCRbeta library. Each CDR3 protein is one row after TCRdb ran MiXCR on the PCR reads. This repertoire shows about 420,000 distinct CDR3 sequences, under 13% found once; its top ten account for roughly 5.1%. The sample here was PBMCs from the stem cell graft donor, taken from the stem cell graft. All receptors come from a human donor who donated a stem cell graft to a child with acute myeloid leukemia.

The V call is TRBV4-1, the J call TRBJ1-2; D is unresolved. Trimming removed 1 base from V and 0 bases from J, with 9 bases in between. From germline, CDR1 is MGHRA and CDR2 YSYEKL. CDR3 length: 15 residues. CDR3 DNA: TGCGCCAGCAGCCAAGGCGGCAGCACTAACTATGGCTACACCTTC. It encodes CASSQGGSTNYGYTF.

The gene calls are TRBV30 and TRBJ2-3, with D unresolved. Per the germline V gene, CDR1 is GTSNPN and CDR2 is SVGIG (reference sequence). CDR3 length equals 12 residues. V was shortened by 2 bases and J by 4 bases, with 7 bases between the two germline ends. CDR3 protein: CAWSHQADTQYF. In DNA form, the CDR3 reads TGTGCCTGGAGTCATCAGGCAGATACGCAGTATTTT.

The DNA for the CDR3 is TGCGCCAGCAGCTTGGGCGACAGCCTCGACACTGAAGCTTTCTTT. It translates to CASSLGDSLDTEAFF. The chain links TRBV5-1 to TRBJ1-1; the D gene is possibly TRBD1 (5 bases). V was cut by 0 bases and J by 3 bases, with 12 bases left in between. Germline CDR1 and CDR2: SGHRS and YFSETQ. The length of the CDR3 is 15 residues.

This chain links TRBV11-2 with TRBJ2-1; no definite D call. The V end was cut by 6 bases, the J end by 13 bases, with 16 bases between. The CDR3 runs 12 residues. Per the germline V gene, CDR1 is SGHAT and CDR2 is FQNNGV. The DNA for the CDR3 is TGTGCCAGCAGTACCTCTTACAATGTCCAGTTCTTC. Translating it yields CASSTSYNVQFF.

The rearrangement links TRBV7-2 to TRBJ1-2, with D possibly being TRBD1 (6 bases). The CDR3 sequence is 15 residues long. V was pared by 1 base and J by 7 bases, with 16 bases between. Germline V gene sequence: CDR1 SGHTA, CDR2 FQGNSA. The CDR3 protein is CASSLVFQGLRGYTF. The CDR3, as DNA: TGTGCCAGCAGCTTAGTGTTTCAGGGGTTGCGTGGCTACACCTTC. Drawing the rest from reference TRBV7-2 and TRBJ1-2, the complete variable domain is GAGVSQSPSNKVTEKGKDVELRCDPISGHTALYWYRQSLGQGLEFLIYFQGNSAPDKSGLPSDRFSAERTGGSVSTLTIQRTQQEDSAVYLCASSLVFQGLRGYTFGSGTRLTVV.

This clonotype was observed many times. The chain employs TRBV12-3 or TRBV12-4 and TRBJ2-7; D might be TRBD1 or TRBD2, each matching 5 bases. The CDR3 has 14 amino acids. V gave up 5 bases and J gave up 2 bases, with 13 bases separating them. CDR3 DNA: TGTGCCAGCAGTCCCTACGGGGACGCCTACGAGCAGTACTTC. Residues: CASSPYGDAYEQYF.

This clonotype showed up many times. V and J are TRBV7-3 and TRBJ2-2; TRBD1 is a possible D gene (5 bases). The germline V gene encodes CDR1 SGHTA and CDR2 FQGTGA. Trimming took 5 bases from V and 6 from J, leaving 10 bases between them. The CDR3 is made up of 13 amino acids. CDR3 sequence reads: CASSRQRPGELFF. The DNA of the CDR3 is TGTGCCAGCAGCCGACAGAGGCCCGGGGAGCTGTTTTTT.

This clonotype has just a few counts. The V call is TRBV27, the J call TRBJ1-4; D gene unclear. Trimming pared 5 bases from V and 7 bases from J, leaving 11 bases between. This CDR3 has 13 amino acids. CDR1 and CDR2 (germline): MNHEY, SMNVEV (reference sequence). The CDR3 region has the DNA TGTGCCAGCAGTCCCCAAGGGTTTGAAAAACTGTTTTTT. Its translation is CASSPQGFEKLFF.

This clonotype showed up just a few times. The chain links TRBV4-1 to TRBJ2-3; D uncertain. Trimming left V 1 base short and J 2 bases short, with 10 bases between. CDR3 length: 15 residues. Germline CDR1 is MGHRA and CDR2 is YSYEKL. The CDR3 nucleotides read TGCGCCAGCAGCCAAGGTTCCGCCCCCACAGATACGCAGTATTTT. Translated: CASSQGSAPTDTQYF.

The J gene is TRBJ1-3, the V gene TRBV25-1; D is undetermined. CDR1 MGHDK and CDR2 SYGVNS come from the germline V gene. V lost 2 bases to trimming and J lost 0 bases, with 8 bases between them. This CDR3 contains 15 residues. The CDR3 region has the DNA TGTGCCAGCAGTGAAACGGCCCACTCTGGAAACACCATATATTTT. It yields the protein CASSETAHSGNTIYF.